This record looks at one T cell receptor (beta chain) sequence and its context. The data derive from a study of radiotherapy plus CTLA-4 blockade in lung cancer. The germline gives CDR1 SNHLY, CDR2 FYNNEI. This CDR3 region has 13 residues. V dropped 6 bases and J dropped 8; count of bases not matched to a gene: 7. Assay used: immunoSEQ multiplex PCR; TCRdb lists only in-frame clones, some missing. The table records tens of thousands of clones, 70% to 80% of them present only once. The source of this sequence is a human donor with non-small cell lung cancer who had a complete response to radiotherapy plus ipilimumab. This material consisted of peripheral blood, taken from a patient treated with radiotherapy plus ipilimumab. The chain links TRBV2 to TRBJ1-2; 9 nucleotides match TRBD1. CDR3 sequence (DNA): TGTGCCAGCAGACAACAGGGGGCGCGGGGCTACACCTTC. It translates to CASRQQGARGYTF.